These 25 T cell receptor beta chains share one sample of origin, sequenced in a study of blood T cell repertoires in COVID-19. TCRdb keeps only in-frame clones here, not all; method: immunoSEQ multiplex PCR. This repertoire shows about 220,000 clones, 65% to 85% found once; its top ten account for roughly 8.2%. Sequencing was carried out using peripheral blood. The receptor source for this set is a woman aged 45-60 years with acute or convalescent COVID-19.

The J gene is TRBJ1-5, the V gene TRBV27; D call uncertain. The CDR3 covers 15 residues. V lost 2 bases and J lost 4, with 12 bases in between. The germline CDR1 and CDR2 sequences are MNHEY and SMNVEV (reference sequence). The DNA of the CDR3 is TGTGCCAGCAGTTTAAAGGTAGCCCCTAATCAGCCCCAGCATTTT. This translates into CASSLKVAPNQPQHF.

About this clone itself: The same CDR3 arises from other DNA sequences in this sample as well. The chain links TRBV5-4 to TRBJ1-2; D is unresolved. The V end was cut by 0 bases, the J end by 1 base, with 7 bases between. Looked up from germline, CDR1 is SGHNT and CDR2 is YYREEE (reference sequence). There are 14 residues in the CDR3. The CDR3 protein is CASSLGGSNYGYTF. The CDR3 nucleotides are TGTGCCAGCAGCTTGGGAGGGAGTAACTATGGCTACACCTTC. Supplemented by reference TRBV5-4 and TRBJ1-2, the full variable domain reads ETGVTQSPTHLIKTRGQQVTLRCSSQSGHNTVSWYQQALGQGPQFIFQYYREEENGRGNFPPRFSGLQFPNYSSELNVNALELDDSALYLCASSLGGSNYGYTFGSGTRLTVV.

The V call is TRBV5-1, the J call TRBJ2-7; TRBD2 aligns across 10 bases. V was clipped by 0 bases and J by 2 bases; unmatched bases: 5. This CDR3 region has 16 residues. Germline CDR1 SGHRS, CDR2 YFSETQ. CDR3 sequence reads: CASSLDPAGGAYEQYF. CDR3 nucleotide sequence: TGCGCCAGCAGCTTGGATCCAGCGGGAGGGGCCTACGAGCAGTACTTC.

V and J are TRBV19 and TRBJ1-5; tentatively, D is TRBD1 (5 bases). The V end lost 7 bases, the J end lost 2 bases, and 21 bases lay between the germline ends. This CDR3 has 17 amino acids. Germline CDR1 reads LNHDA; CDR2 reads SQIVND (reference sequence). CDR3 residues: CASIIRAGVGGNQPQHF. Written as DNA, the CDR3 is TGTGCCAGTATCATAAGGGCGGGGGTAGGAGGCAATCAGCCCCAGCATTTT.

This clone came up a few times. The gene calls are TRBV3-1 (or the pseudogene TRBV3-2) and TRBJ1-2, with D tentatively TRBD1 (6 bases). CDR1 LGHDT and CDR2 YNNKEL come from the germline V gene (reference sequence). CDR3 length equals 13 residues. Trimming took off 4 bases at V and 8 bases at J, with 14 bases between the two ends. The CDR3 sequence is CASSLQGPAGYTF. In DNA form, the CDR3 reads TGTGCCAGCAGCCTACAGGGTCCGGCGGGCTACACCTTC.

The rearrangement joins TRBV4-1 to TRBJ2-7; the match to TRBD2 covers 14 bases. Germline V CDR1 and CDR2: MGHRA, YSYEKL. CDR3 length: 16 residues. After removal of 4 bases from V and 3 bases from J, the junction contained 5 bases not matched to a gene. This CDR3 is CASSPGLAGGIYEQYF. For the CDR3, the DNA is TGCGCCAGCAGCCCCGGACTAGCGGGAGGAATCTACGAGCAGTACTTC.

V is TRBV24-1 and J is TRBJ1-2, with D uncertain. Germline CDR1 and CDR2: KGHDR and SFDVKD. The CDR3 totals 13 residues. Trimming removed 3 bases at V and 7 bases at J, with 11 bases between. CDR3 loop: CATSDVLQSGYTF. In nucleotides, the CDR3 is TGTGCCACCAGTGATGTCCTACAGAGTGGCTACACCTTC.

This sequence joins TRBV7-8 and TRBJ2-3; D possibly corresponds to TRBD1 (5 bases). The germline CDR1 and CDR2 sequences are SGHVS and FQNEAQ. V gave up 5 bases and J gave up 0 bases, with 12 bases separating them. The CDR3 contains 15 residues. The CDR3 spells CASSPGLGSTDTQYF. The CDR3 region has the DNA TGTGCCAGCAGCCCAGGGTTGGGAAGCACAGATACGCAGTATTTT.

The V and J genes are TRBV19 and TRBJ1-1; D might be TRBD1 (6 bases). V lost 8 bases and J lost 1, with 20 bases in between. Looked up from germline, CDR1 is LNHDA and CDR2 is SQIVND (reference sequence). This CDR3 has 16 amino acids. CDR3 sequence reads: CASVFRGYIGNTEAFF. CDR3 coding DNA: TGTGCCAGTGTTTTTAGGGGGTATATCGGGAACACTGAAGCTTTCTTT.

The V and J genes are TRBV27 and TRBJ2-5, with D perhaps TRBD2 (6 bases). The CDR3 spans 13 residues. V gave up 6 bases and J gave up 3 bases, with 11 bases separating them. CDR1 and CDR2 from the germline V gene are MNHEY and SMNVEV (reference sequence). The DNA of the CDR3 is TGTGCCAGCAGCCATGGACTAAAAGAGACCCAGTACTTC. It specifies CASSHGLKETQYF.

There are a few counts of this clone. V is TRBV5-8 and J is TRBJ2-7; D possibly corresponds to TRBD2 (5 bases). Germline V gene data show CDR1 as SGHTS and CDR2 as YDEGEE. This CDR3 region has 14 residues. V dropped 4 bases and J dropped 3 bases, with 14 bases sitting between them. CDR3 nucleotide sequence: TGTGCCAGCAGCCCGGTAGTCGGGGTCTACGAGCAGTACTTC. Amino acids: CASSPVVGVYEQYF.

The chain recombines TRBV4-2 with TRBJ2-1, with TRBD2 matching over 12 bases. Germline CDR1 and CDR2: LGHNA and YNFKEQ. V gave up 6 bases and J gave up 5 bases; unmatched junction bases: 8. There are 16 residues in the CDR3. The CDR3 spells CASRTRTSGTNNEQFF. The CDR3 DNA sequence: TGTGCCAGCAGAACTAGGACTAGCGGGACAAACAATGAGCAGTTCTTC.

The genes are TRBV27 and TRBJ2-5, with 7 bases aligning to TRBD2. The ends lost 4 bases at V and 2 bases at J; junction bases unmatched: 10. The germline gives CDR1 MNHEY, CDR2 SMNVEV (reference sequence). The CDR3 runs to 16 residues. For the CDR3, the DNA is TGTGCCAGCAGTTCCCGCGGGGGAGGAGTACAAGAGACCCAGTACTTC. Amino acids: CASSSRGGGVQETQYF.

The V and J genes are TRBV28 and TRBJ2-5; 7 bases line up with TRBD2. Germline V CDR1 and CDR2: MDHEN, SYDVKM. V lost 2 bases and J lost 5; bases outside the gene matches: 8. The CDR3 spans 15 residues. The CDR3 protein is CASSLAGELDETQYF. DNA for the CDR3: TGTGCCAGCAGTTTAGCGGGGGAGCTTGATGAGACCCAGTACTTC.

This clone appeared a single time. The chain has TRBV29-1 and TRBJ2-3, with 8 bases fitting TRBD1. The CDR3 has 14 residues. Germline trimming cut 7 bases from V and 0 bases from J; bases unmatched to any gene: 6. Germline assignment: CDR1 SQVTM and CDR2 ANQGSEA. This CDR3 is CSGRTGQSTDTQYF. CDR3 bases: TGCAGCGGGCGGACAGGGCAAAGCACAGATACGCAGTATTTT.

The chain couples TRBV2 to TRBJ2-7, with D maybe TRBD1 (5 bases). CDR3 length equals 15 residues. The germline V gene encodes CDR1 SNHLY and CDR2 FYNNEI. V lost 6 bases to trimming and J lost 0 bases, with 15 bases between them. The CDR3 reads CASSDDSYSSYEQYF. CDR3 sequence (DNA): TGTGCCAGCAGCGACGACAGTTATAGCTCCTACGAGCAGTACTTC. The whole variable domain, filled in from reference TRBV2 and TRBJ2-7, reads EPEVTQTPSHQVTQMGQEVILRCVPISNHLYFYWYRQILGQKVEFLVSFYNNEISEKSEIFDDQFSVERPDGSNFTLKIRSTKLEDSAMYFCASSDDSYSSYEQYFGPGTRLTVT.

The chain links TRBV5-5 to TRBJ1-5; D ambiguous. This CDR3 comprises 13 residues. Per germline, CDR1 SGHKS and CDR2 YYEKEE (reference sequence). With 2 bases removed from V and 4 bases from J, the gap between germline ends came to 7 bases. The CDR3 region has the DNA TGTGCCAGCAGCTTTGGCCCAAATCAGCCCCAGCATTTT. This codes for CASSFGPNQPQHF.

J is TRBJ1-6 and V is TRBV15; D remains unclear. The ends were cut back, 3 bases at V and 6 bases at J, with 18 bases in the middle. This CDR3 has 17 amino acids. Germline lookup yields CDR1 LNHNV and CDR2 YYDKDF (reference sequence). CDR3 in DNA: TGTGCCACCAGCAGGGAGACGTCTGGCCTTACTAATTCACCCCTCCACTTT. It specifies CATSRETSGLTNSPLHF.

The V and J genes are TRBV15 and TRBJ2-2, with 12 bases matching TRBD2. The J segment lost 3 bases and the V segment lost 8 bases, leaving 4 bases of the junction unmatched. The length of the CDR3 is 15 residues. The germline V gene encodes CDR1 LNHNV and CDR2 YYDKDF (reference sequence). CDR3 amino acids: CATRTSGEYTGELFF. The DNA of the CDR3 is TGTGCCACCCGGACTAGCGGGGAATACACCGGGGAGCTGTTTTTT.

This clone appeared a few times. The DNA of the CDR3 is TGTGCCAGTAGTATCGGACAGGGGGCCCCAGATACGCAGTATTTT. Protein product: CASSIGQGAPDTQYF. The rearrangement links TRBV19 to TRBJ2-3; TRBD1 agrees at 11 bases. Germline V CDR1 and CDR2: LNHDA, SQIVND (reference sequence). This CDR3 has 15 residues. V dropped 3 bases and J dropped 4; count of bases not matched to a gene: 3. Full variable domain (remainder filled in from reference TRBV19 and TRBJ2-3): DGGITQSPKYLFRKEGQNVTLSCEQNLNHDAMYWYRQDPGQGLRLIYYSQIVNDFQKGDIAEGYSVSREKKESFPLTVTSAQKNPTAFYLCASSIGQGAPDTQYFGPGTRLTVL.

V gene TRBV29-1 combines with J gene TRBJ2-5; TRBD2 matches at 11 bases. CDR1 and CDR2 (germline): SQVTM, ANQGSEA. This CDR3 has 14 amino acids. V gave up 7 bases and J gave up 7 bases; unmatched junction bases: 11. DNA of the CDR3: TGCAGCGCCCTCTCTAGTAGCGGGAGGGGGACCCAGTACTTC. Translation gives CSALSSSGRGTQYF.

The chain recombines TRBV2 with TRBJ1-6, with D hard to call. Germline assignment: CDR1 SNHLY and CDR2 FYNNEI. This CDR3 spans 15 amino acids. Between the trimmed V and J ends, which lost 4 bases and 4 bases, there was a span of 11 bases. CDR3: CASSGTGSYNSPLHF. The CDR3 region has the DNA TGTGCCAGCAGTGGTACCGGGTCTTATAATTCACCCCTCCACTTT.

V and J are TRBV19 and TRBJ2-1; 13 nucleotides agree with TRBD2. Germline lookup yields CDR1 LNHDA and CDR2 SQIVND (reference sequence). The CDR3 totals 14 residues. The V segment lost 5 bases and the J segment 7 bases; nucleotides outside the gene matches: 2. The CDR3 DNA reads TGTGCCAGTAGTGGACTAGCGGGAGTAAATGAGCAGTTCTTC. Translated: CASSGLAGVNEQFF.

This chain joins TRBV19 and TRBJ2-5; 7 bases are shared with TRBD1. Trimming took 5 bases from V and 3 from J; bases not matched to a gene: 6. The CDR3 contains 14 residues. Germline V gene data show CDR1 as LNHDA and CDR2 as SQIVND (reference sequence). The CDR3: CASSYSGTEETQYF. CDR3 sequence (DNA): TGTGCCAGTAGTTACTCCGGGACAGAAGAGACCCAGTACTTC.

The V gene is TRBV28, the J gene TRBJ1-4; 8 nucleotides match TRBD1. Trimming took 2 bases from V and 8 from J; bases not matched to a gene: 4. CDR3 size: 14 residues. The V gene's germline CDR1 is MDHEN and CDR2 SYDVKM. Written as DNA, the CDR3 is TGTGCCAGCAGTTTACAGGGGGCGAGGGAAAAACTGTTTTTT. This translates into CASSLQGAREKLFF.